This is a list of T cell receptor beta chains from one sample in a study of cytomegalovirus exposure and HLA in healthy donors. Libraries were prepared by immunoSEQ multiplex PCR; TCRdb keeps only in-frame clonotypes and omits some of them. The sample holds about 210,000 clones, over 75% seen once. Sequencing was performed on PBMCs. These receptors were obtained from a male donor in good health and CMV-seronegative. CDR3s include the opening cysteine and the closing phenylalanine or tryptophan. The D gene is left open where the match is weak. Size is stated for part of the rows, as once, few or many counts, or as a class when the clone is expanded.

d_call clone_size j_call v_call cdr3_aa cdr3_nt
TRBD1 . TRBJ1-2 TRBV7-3 CASSLGQGTYGYTF TGTGCCAGCAGCTTGGGACAGGGTACCTATGGCTACACCTTC
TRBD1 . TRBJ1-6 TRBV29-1 CSALTGGNSPLHF TGCAGCGCCCTGACAGGGGGAAATTCACCCCTCCACTTT
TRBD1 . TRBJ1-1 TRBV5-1 CASSWGQGSTGTEAFF TGCGCCAGCAGCTGGGGACAGGGTAGTACGGGCACTGAAGCTTTCTTT
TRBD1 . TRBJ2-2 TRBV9 CASSVVGTGGLSGELFF TGTGCCAGCAGCGTAGTAGGGACAGGGGGCCTGTCCGGGGAGCTGTTTTTT
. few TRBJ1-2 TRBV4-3 CASSPVDGGFYGYTF TGCGCCAGCAGCCCCGTAGACGGGGGTTTCTACGGCTACACCTTC
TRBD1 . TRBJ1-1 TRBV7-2 CASSLLGVGQGMNTEAFF TGTGCCAGCAGCTTATTGGGGGTAGGACAGGGGATGAACACTGAAGCTTTCTTT
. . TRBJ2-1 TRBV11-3 CASSLVGEGQFF TGTGCCAGCAGCTTAGTTGGAGAGGGGCAGTTCTTC
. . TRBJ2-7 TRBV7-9 CASSLVIGTAGAEQYF TGTGCCAGCAGCTTAGTTATTGGGACTGCAGGAGCCGAGCAGTACTTC
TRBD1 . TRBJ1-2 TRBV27 CASSLSFDRADYGYTF TGTGCCAGCAGTTTATCGTTCGACAGGGCAGACTATGGCTACACCTTC
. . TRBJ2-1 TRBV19 CASSRGQAYNEQFF TGTGCCAGTTCTCGTGGCCAGGCCTACAATGAGCAGTTCTTC
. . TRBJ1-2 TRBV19 CASSVGQTYGYTF TGTGCCAGTAGTGTTGGACAGACCTATGGCTACACCTTC
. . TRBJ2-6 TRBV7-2 CASSSRSGANVLTF TGTGCCAGCAGCTCTCGTTCTGGGGCCAACGTCCTGACTTTC
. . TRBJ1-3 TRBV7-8 CASSLLPGNTIYF TGTGCCAGCAGCCTTCTTCCTGGAAACACCATATATTTT
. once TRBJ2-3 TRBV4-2 CASSQEIRDTQYF TGTGCCAGCAGCCAGGAGATTCGAGATACGCAGTATTTT
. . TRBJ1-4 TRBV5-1 CASSLVAFEKLFF TGCGCCAGCAGCTTGGTGGCATTTGAAAAACTGTTTTTT
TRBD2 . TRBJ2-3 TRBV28 CASSTLAGGAPADTQYF TGTGCCAGCAGTACCCTAGCGGGGGGGGCCCCCGCAGATACGCAGTATTTT
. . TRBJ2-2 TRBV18 CASSPFRDGSNTGELFF TGTGCCAGCTCACCCTTCAGGGATGGGTCGAACACCGGGGAGCTGTTTTTT
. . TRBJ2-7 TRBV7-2 CASSMDTYEQYF TGTGCCAGCAGCATGGACACCTACGAGCAGTACTTC
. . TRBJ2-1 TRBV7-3 CASSDSLGGANEQFF TGTGCCAGCAGCGACTCACTGGGGGGGGCCAATGAGCAGTTCTTC
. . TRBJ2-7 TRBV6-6 CASNVRGLHSYEQYF TGTGCCAGCAATGTGCGCGGGCTACACTCCTACGAGCAGTACTTC
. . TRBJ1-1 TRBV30 CAWLGGSRNTEAFF TGTGCCTGGTTGGGGGGGAGTCGAAACACTGAAGCTTTCTTT
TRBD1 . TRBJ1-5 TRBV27 CASSDRDRGDQPQHF TGTGCCAGCAGTGACCGGGACAGGGGGGATCAGCCCCAGCATTTT
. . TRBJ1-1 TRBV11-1 CASSLARGTYTEAFF TGTGCCAGCAGCTTAGCGCGGGGGACGTACACTGAAGCTTTCTTT
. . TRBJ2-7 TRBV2 CATSLDTGAYEQYF TGTGCCACCTCCTTAGATACGGGGGCCTACGAGCAGTACTTC
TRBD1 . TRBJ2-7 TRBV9 CASSVGDRGHEQYF TGTGCCAGCAGCGTAGGGGATAGGGGGCACGAGCAGTACTTC
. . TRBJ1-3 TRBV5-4 CASSLPGIAGNTIYF TGTGCCAGCAGCTTGCCGGGGATCGCTGGAAACACCATATATTTT
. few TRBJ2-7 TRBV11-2 CASSRRESSYEQYF TGTGCCAGCAGCCGGAGGGAATCCTCCTACGAGCAGTACTTC
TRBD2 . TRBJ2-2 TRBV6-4 CASSVEGLAGANTGELFF TGTGCCAGCAGTGTGGAGGGGCTAGCGGGTGCGAACACCGGGGAGCTGTTTTTT
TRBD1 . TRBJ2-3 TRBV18 CASSPGQGLDTQYF TGTGCCAGCTCACCGGGACAGGGGTTGGATACGCAGTATTTT
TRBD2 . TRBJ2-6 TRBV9 CASSLGEGSGANVLTF TGTGCCAGCAGCTTGGGGGAGGGCTCTGGGGCCAACGTCCTGACTTTC
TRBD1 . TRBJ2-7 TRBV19 CASSIGTGAYEQYF TGTGCCAGTAGTATAGGGACAGGAGCCTACGAGCAGTACTTC
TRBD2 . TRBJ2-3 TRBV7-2 CASSLDYPLAGAGTDTQYF TGTGCCAGCAGCTTAGATTATCCGCTAGCGGGAGCGGGCACAGATACGCAGTATTTT
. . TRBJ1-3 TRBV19 CASKTGSGNTIYF TGTGCCAGTAAGACAGGTTCTGGAAACACCATATATTTT
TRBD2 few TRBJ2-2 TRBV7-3 CASSLAGAGELFF TGTGCCAGCAGCTTAGCGGGAGCTGGGGAGCTGTTTTTT
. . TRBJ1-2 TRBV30 CAGWDTGSWDYGYTF TGTGCCGGATGGGACACAGGGTCATGGGACTATGGCTACACCTTC
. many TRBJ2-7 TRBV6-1 CASSGRGQNYEQYF TGTGCCAGCAGTGGACGAGGACAGAATTACGAGCAGTACTTC
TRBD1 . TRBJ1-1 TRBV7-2 CASSLAGQGLVNTEAFF TGTGCCAGCAGCTTAGCGGGACAGGGGCTGGTGAACACTGAAGCTTTCTTT
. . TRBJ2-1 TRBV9 CASSLGGGIYNEQFF TGTGCCAGCAGCCTAGGGGGCGGGATTTACAATGAGCAGTTCTTC
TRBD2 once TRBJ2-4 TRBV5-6 CASSSGLAVYIQYF TGTGCCAGCAGCTCTGGACTAGCGGTGTACATTCAGTACTTC
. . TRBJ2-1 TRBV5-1 CASSTGDPPSVHNEQFF TGCGCCAGCAGTACAGGGGATCCCCCTAGCGTACACAATGAGCAGTTCTTC
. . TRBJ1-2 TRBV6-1 CASSERGQTYGYTF TGTGCTAGCAGTGAAAGGGGTCAGACCTATGGCTACACCTTC
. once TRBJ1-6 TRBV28 CASSSGPTYSPLHF TGTGCCAGCAGTAGCGGACCTACCTATTCACCCCTCCACTTT
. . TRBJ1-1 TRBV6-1 CASSEPRRGFEAFF TGTGCCAGCAGTGAACCAAGACGGGGTTTTGAAGCTTTCTTT
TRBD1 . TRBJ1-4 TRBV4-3 CASSQPPGQGNEKLFF TGCGCCAGCAGTCAGCCCCCGGGACAGGGTAACGAAAAACTGTTTTTT
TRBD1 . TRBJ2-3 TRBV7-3 CASSLRTGEPADTQYF TGTGCCAGCAGCTTGAGGACAGGGGAGCCGGCAGATACGCAGTATTTT
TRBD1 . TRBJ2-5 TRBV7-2 CASSADRLEATQYF TGTGCCAGCAGCGCGGACAGGTTGGAAGCGACCCAGTACTTC
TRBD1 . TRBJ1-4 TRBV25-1 CASSIQGRSNEKLFF TGTGCCAGCAGTATACAGGGGAGAAGCAATGAAAAACTGTTTTTT
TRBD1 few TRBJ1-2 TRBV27 CASSFGTGKNYGYTF TGTGCCAGCAGTTTCGGGACAGGGAAAAACTATGGCTACACCTTC
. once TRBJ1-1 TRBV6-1 CASSERGWVNTEAFF TGTGCCAGCAGTGAGCGGGGTTGGGTGAACACTGAAGCTTTCTTT
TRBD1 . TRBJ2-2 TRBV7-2 CASSIGQGSGELFF TGTGCCAGCAGCATTGGACAGGGTTCCGGGGAGCTGTTTTTT
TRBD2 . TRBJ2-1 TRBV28 CASSFWGRAYNEQFF TGTGCCAGCAGTTTTTGGGGGAGGGCTTACAATGAGCAGTTCTTC
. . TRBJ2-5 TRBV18 CASSPRQSETQYF TGTGCCAGCTCACCACGACAGAGTGAGACCCAGTACTTC
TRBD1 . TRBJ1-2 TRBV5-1 CASSRTGNSVSNYGYTF TGCGCCAGCAGCCGGACAGGGAACTCCGTATCTAACTATGGCTACACCTTC
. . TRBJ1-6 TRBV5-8 CASSLENGNSPLHF TGTGCCAGCAGCTTGGAGAACGGTAATTCACCCCTCCACTTT
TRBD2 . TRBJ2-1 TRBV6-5 CASSRTSVYNEQFF TGTGCCAGCTCCCGCACTAGCGTCTACAATGAGCAGTTCTTC